The clone carrying this T cell receptor beta chain was detected a few times. These data originate in a study of beta chain features in type 1 diabetes. The overall study: Cell yields, age and gender were similar between patients and healthy donors.

The CDR3 consists of 12 residues. Germline V gene sequence: CDR1 SGHTA, CDR2 FQGNSA. Trimming removed 5 bases from V and 3 bases from J, with 8 bases in between. Reverse transcription of all isolated RNA meant that expressed TCRB transcripts were sequenced. Sequencing was performed with immunoSEQ multiplex PCR; in TCRdb, only in-frame clones are kept and a portion is missing. The sample lists approximately 100,000 clones; almost 40% were seen once. The chain employs TRBV7-2 and TRBJ2-7, with a weak D call TRBD1 (5 bases). This TCR derives from a young woman in good health. Material: stem cell memory CD4+ T cells from blood. CDR3 DNA: TGTGCCAGCAGCGACCAGGGCTACGAGCAGTACTTC. It yields the protein CASSDQGYEQYF.